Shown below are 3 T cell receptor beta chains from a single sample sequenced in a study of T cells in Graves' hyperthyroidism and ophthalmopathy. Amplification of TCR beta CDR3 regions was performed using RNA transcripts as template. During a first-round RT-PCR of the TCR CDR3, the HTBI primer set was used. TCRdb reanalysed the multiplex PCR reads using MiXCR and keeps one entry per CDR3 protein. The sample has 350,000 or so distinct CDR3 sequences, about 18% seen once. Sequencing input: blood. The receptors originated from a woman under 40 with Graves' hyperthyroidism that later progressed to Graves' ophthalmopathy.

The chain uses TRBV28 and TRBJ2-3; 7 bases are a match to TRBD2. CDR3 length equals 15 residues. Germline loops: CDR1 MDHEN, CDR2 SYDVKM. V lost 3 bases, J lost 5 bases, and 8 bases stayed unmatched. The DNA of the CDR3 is TGTGCCAGCAGTTTGGAGCGGGATGTGGTAGATACGCAGTATTTT. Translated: CASSLERDVVDTQYF.

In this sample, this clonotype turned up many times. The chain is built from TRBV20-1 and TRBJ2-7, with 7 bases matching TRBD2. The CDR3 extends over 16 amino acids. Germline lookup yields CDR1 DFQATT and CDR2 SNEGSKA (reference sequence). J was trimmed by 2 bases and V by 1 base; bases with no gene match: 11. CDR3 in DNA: TGCAGTGCTAGAGGCGGTGGACGGGGAGGGCCCTACGAGCAGTACTTC. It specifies CSARGGGRGGPYEQYF.

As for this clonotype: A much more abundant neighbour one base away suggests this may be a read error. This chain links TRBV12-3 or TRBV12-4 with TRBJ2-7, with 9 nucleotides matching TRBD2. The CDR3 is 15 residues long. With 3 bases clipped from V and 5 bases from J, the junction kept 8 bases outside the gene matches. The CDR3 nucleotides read TGTGCCAGCAGTTTGAGCGGGAGGTCTACCCACGAGCAGTACTTC. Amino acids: CASSLSGRSTHEQYF.